This TCR beta chain comes out of a study of cytomegalovirus exposure and HLA in healthy donors. At the level of the study: T cells numbering about 180 million yielded roughly 120 million unique TCR beta sequences in an earlier analysis. Study-wide results and caveats: The listing of 160 or so TCR beta chains classed them as cytomegalovirus-associated. Across all donors, roughly uniform sequencing depth was an assumption of the presence/absence analyses.

V dropped 4 bases and J dropped 9 bases, with 23 bases sitting between them. This CDR3 contains 16 residues. The PCR made use of 60 Vbeta and 13 Jbeta primers. Per the study methods: Unique TCR beta chains totaled some 88 million in a later count, with around 10 million of them shared. Sequenced by immunoSEQ multiplex PCR; TCRdb stores in-frame clones only, minus some. The DNA was the basis for D and trimming; V, J and clone size are from that table. Here the sample spans 170,000 or so clones, around 81% being singletons. As for this clone: Its antigen is undetermined.

The V and J genes are TRBV5-3 and TRBJ2-1; D may be TRBD2 (6 bases). TRBV5-3 counts as an open reading frame of uncertain function. This TCR was sampled from a woman in her thirties in good health and CMV-seronegative. The sequencing sample was made of PBMCs. CDR3 in DNA: TGTGCCAGAAGCAAATGGCGGGGTGGGCAGGGAGGTGAGCAGTTCTTC. It translates to CARSKWRGGQGGEQFF.